Presented here are 9 T cell receptor beta chains from one specimen sequenced in a study of T-cell memory formation after mild COVID-19. Using its own MiXCR run on the 5' RACE reads, TCRdb lists one record per CDR3 protein. The repertoire has almost 550,000 distinct CDR3 sequences, 20% of them found once; the top ten carry 12%. The sequenced sample was PBMCs or a T cell subset sorted from them (not recorded which). These receptors all come from an adult woman who had mild COVID-19 (a few samples of this study predate the infection). Cell type and time point are not known.

CDR3 sequence: CASSWGTAGELFF. The CDR3 DNA is TGTGCCAGCAGCTGGGGGACAGCCGGGGAGCTGTTTTTT. The chain combines TRBV5-5 with TRBJ2-2; 7 bases fit TRBD1. This CDR3 contains 13 residues. The V and J ends lost 3 bases and 6 bases, in that order; junction bases with no gene match: 2. The V gene's germline CDR1 is SGHKS and CDR2 YYEKEE (reference sequence).

This clonotype turned up a few times. This chain links TRBV7-2 with TRBJ1-5; 7 bases agree with TRBD1. V dropped 7 bases and J dropped 7; count of bases not matched to a gene: 4. CDR3 length: 12 amino acids. Germline assignment: CDR1 SGHTA and CDR2 FQGNSA. CDR3 nucleotide sequence: TGTGCCAGCACGACAGGGAACCAGCCCCAGCATTTT. Its protein is CASTTGNQPQHF.

This clonotype was observed at least ten times. This chain uses TRBV29-1 with TRBJ2-1; no definite D call. Per germline, CDR1 SQVTM and CDR2 ANQGSEA. The CDR3 loop spans 12 amino acids. Trimming cost V 7 bases and J 4 bases, with 11 bases left between them. The CDR3: CSAEERYNEQFF. CDR3 nucleotide sequence: TGCAGCGCCGAAGAAAGGTACAATGAGCAGTTCTTC.

This clonotype was seen only a few times. The chain employs TRBV4-1 and TRBJ2-4, with 12 bases identical to TRBD2. The J segment lost 8 bases and the V segment lost 0 bases, leaving 14 bases of the junction unmatched. This CDR3 has 19 amino acids. Germline lookup yields CDR1 MGHRA and CDR2 YSYEKL. In DNA form, the CDR3 reads TGCGCCAGCAGCCAAGATTCAGCTAGCGGGGGGGCCGGTTTATACATTCAGTACTTC. Protein sequence: CASSQDSASGGAGLYIQYF.

This clonotype was picked up a small number of times. DNA for the CDR3: TGCGCCAGCAGCCAAGATGCCGGGACAGGGGGCGACTATGGCTACACCTTC. Translation gives CASSQDAGTGGDYGYTF. The chain joins TRBV4-1 to TRBJ1-2, with 12 bases that match TRBD1. The CDR3 covers 17 residues. CDR1 and CDR2 from the germline V gene are MGHRA and YSYEKL. With V trimmed by 0 bases and J by 3 bases, 5 bases remained unmatched.

This clonotype was picked up a small number of times. V usage is TRBV7-2 and J usage is TRBJ2-3, with TRBD1 matching over 10 bases. This CDR3 is built from 14 residues. V was pared by 11 bases and J by 4 bases, with 9 bases of the junction left unmatched. The germline V gene has CDR1 SGHTA and CDR2 FQGNSA. The CDR3 reads CASGRTGGPDTQYF. The DNA for the CDR3 is TGTGCCTCGGGGAGGACAGGGGGACCAGATACGCAGTATTTT. Filled out from reference TRBV7-2 and TRBJ2-3, the complete variable domain reads GAGVSQSPSNKVTEKGKDVELRCDPISGHTALYWYRQSLGQGLEFLIYFQGNSAPDKSGLPSDRFSAERTGGSVSTLTIQRTQQEDSAVYLCASGRTGGPDTQYFGPGTRLTVL.

This clonotype has a handful of counts. This sequence joins TRBV29-1 and TRBJ2-2; the D gene could be TRBD1 or TRBD2 (7 bases each). In germline, CDR1 is SQVTM, CDR2 ANQGSEA. V lost 4 bases to trimming and J lost 7 bases, with 16 bases between them. The CDR3 runs to 14 residues. This chain's CDR3 is CSVGTTGEGGELFF. CDR3 DNA: TGCAGCGTTGGTACCACAGGGGAGGGCGGGGAGCTGTTTTTT.

A few counts support this clonotype. V is TRBV21-1 and J is TRBJ1-1; the table names TRBD1, a call not compared with the DNA. TRBV21-1 is flagged as a pseudogene. The CDR3 sequence is 22 residues long. CDR3: CASREKKALGTASYYPNAEAFF. Written as DNA, the CDR3 is TGTGCCAGCAGGGAAAAAAAAGCGTTGGGGACAGCCTCCTATTATCCGAACGCTGAAGCTTTCTTT.

This chain links TRBV30 with TRBJ2-3; the match to TRBD2 covers 12 bases. The V gene end was trimmed by 3 bases and the J gene end by 11 bases; junction bases not matched to a gene: 6. The CDR3 is 13 residues long. The germline CDR1 and CDR2 sequences are GTSNPN and SVGIG (reference sequence). As DNA, the CDR3 is TGTGCCTGGAGCTTAACGACTAGCGGGGGGCAGTATTTT. Its protein is CAWSLTTSGGQYF.